The next 15 T cell receptor beta chains were all read from a single sample in a study of T cell responses to AZD1222 COVID-19 vaccine. Here immunoSEQ multiplex PCR was the method, and the copy in TCRdb shows in-frame clones only, minus some. Of more than 95,000 clones listed, roughly 91% are singletons. The sequenced sample was peripheral blood, obtained on day 0 of AZD1222 vaccination. The receptor source for this set is an adult in good health.

This sequence joins TRBV7-9 and TRBJ1-2; 10 bases match TRBD1. V lost 5 bases and J lost 5; bases outside the gene matches: 5. Looked up from germline, CDR1 is SEHNR and CDR2 is FQNEAQ (reference sequence). The CDR3 spans 14 residues. The CDR3 reads CASSPGTGEYGYTF. The CDR3 DNA sequence: TGTGCCAGCAGCCCCGGGACAGGGGAATATGGCTACACCTTC.

This clone was seen more than once but under ten times. This chain joins TRBV2 and TRBJ1-6, with D tentatively TRBD1 (5 bases). Between the trimmed V and J ends, which lost 7 bases and 9 bases, there was a span of 13 bases. The CDR3 is made up of 13 amino acids. Per the germline V gene, CDR1 is SNHLY and CDR2 is FYNNEI. The CDR3 sequence is CASTRGNSSPLHF. As DNA, the CDR3 is TGTGCCAGCACTCGGGGGAATAGTTCACCCCTCCACTTT.

V gene TRBV2 combines with J gene TRBJ1-3; tentatively, D is TRBD1 (6 bases). The length of the CDR3 is 15 residues. Per germline, CDR1 SNHLY and CDR2 FYNNEI. V gave up 6 bases and J gave up 3 bases, with 15 bases separating them. This CDR3 reads CASSEQGGHGNTIYF. As DNA, the CDR3 is TGTGCCAGCAGCGAACAGGGAGGCCATGGAAACACCATATATTTT.

The chain combines TRBV5-1 with TRBJ2-2; D is perhaps TRBD2 (6 bases). Looked up from germline, CDR1 is SGHRS and CDR2 is YFSETQ. Trimming stripped 3 bases from V and 7 bases from J, with 16 bases between. CDR3 size: 15 residues. CDR3 in amino acids: CASSSGLMHNGELFF. The DNA for the CDR3 is TGCGCCAGCAGCTCGGGACTCATGCACAACGGGGAGCTGTTTTTT.

The rearrangement uses TRBV29-1 and TRBJ2-1; 10 bases map to TRBD2. The CDR3 spans 17 residues. Per germline, CDR1 SQVTM and CDR2 ANQGSEA. Trimming took 6 bases from V and 4 from J; bases not matched to a gene: 15. CDR3 amino acids: CSVTGLAEESSYNEQFF. The CDR3 DNA sequence: TGCAGCGTCACAGGACTAGCGGAGGAGTCCTCTTACAATGAGCAGTTCTTC.

The CDR3 DNA sequence: TGCGCCAGCAGCTTGGCTTCGGTGAACAGGGGGGGAAACATTCAGTACTTC. Amino acids: CASSLASVNRGGNIQYF. The chain recombines TRBV5-1 with TRBJ2-4; D is possibly TRBD1 (8 bases). Deletions cut 0 bases from V and 6 bases from J, with 19 bases between. The CDR3 has 17 residues. Germline V gene sequence: CDR1 SGHRS, CDR2 YFSETQ.

This chain uses TRBV27 with TRBJ2-5; D remains unclear. CDR3 length: 13 amino acids. Germline V gene data show CDR1 as MNHEY and CDR2 as SMNVEV (reference sequence). The V and J ends lost 3 bases and 0 bases respectively, with 5 bases between them. This chain's CDR3 is CASSFSYQETQYF. DNA of the CDR3: TGTGCCAGCAGTTTTTCGTACCAAGAGACCCAGTACTTC.

Comment on this clone: One junction end disagrees with the germline gene, perhaps due to a read error. The J gene is TRBJ2-6, the V gene TRBV5-1; D gene ambiguous. The germline V gene has CDR1 SGHRS and CDR2 YFSETQ. This CDR3 comprises 15 residues. In DNA, the CDR3 is TGCGCCAGCAACTTGTACCCCTCTGGGGCCAACGTCCTGACTTTC. This sequence encodes CASNLYPSGANVLTF.

This chain joins TRBV18 and TRBJ1-4; D remains ambiguous. The V gene's germline CDR1 is KGHSH and CDR2 LQKENI. Trimming shortened V by 3 bases and J by 0 bases, and 8 bases separated the two germline ends. The CDR3 has 15 residues. The DNA for the CDR3 is TGTGCCAGCTCACCCCGTGGTGCAACTAATGAAAAACTGTTTTTT. It translates to CASSPRGATNEKLFF.

This rearrangement joins TRBV4-2 to TRBJ1-2; tentative D call: TRBD1 (5 bases). The CDR3 runs to 13 residues. Looked up from germline, CDR1 is LGHNA and CDR2 is YNFKEQ. Trimming removed 0 bases from V and 10 bases from J, with 12 bases in between. The DNA for the CDR3 is TGTGCCAGCAGCCAAGATCCCCTGGGGGTCTACACCTTC. Amino acids: CASSQDPLGVYTF.

For this clone: The junction departs from germline at one end; a sequencing error may be responsible. The chain uses TRBV3-1 (or the pseudogene TRBV3-2) and TRBJ1-1; 7 positions match TRBD1. The CDR3 contains 15 residues. Germline CDR1 LGHDT, CDR2 YNNKEL (reference sequence). CDR3 sequence reads: CASRQDTGVNTEAFF. CDR3 nucleotide sequence: TGTGCCAGCCGCCAGGATACAGGGGTGAACACTGAAGCTTTCTTT.

The rearrangement links TRBV28 to TRBJ2-7; no firm D call. This CDR3 region has 14 residues. Germline values: CDR1 MDHEN, CDR2 SYDVKM. The V gene lost 5 bases and the J gene lost 7 bases, with 18 bases spanning the gap. CDR3 DNA: TGTGCCAGCAGTACACTCGATCCCCTGAGGGAGCAGTACTTC. The encoded protein is CASSTLDPLREQYF. Filled out from reference TRBV28 and TRBJ2-7, the complete variable domain reads DVKVTQSSRYLVKRTGEKVFLECVQDMDHENMFWYRQDPGLGLRLIYFSYDVKMKEKGDIPEGYSVSREKKERFSLILESASTNQTSMYLCASSTLDPLREQYFGPGTRLTVT.

This chain uses TRBV20-1 with TRBJ2-3, with D unresolved. Between the trimmed V and J ends, which lost 6 bases and 5 bases, there was a span of 6 bases. The germline CDR1 and CDR2 sequences are DFQATT and SNEGSKA (reference sequence). The CDR3 spans 10 residues. The CDR3 region has the DNA TGCAGTGCGGGTGAAGATACGCAGTATTTT. It yields the protein CSAGEDTQYF.

The count of this clone is one. The V call is TRBV10-3, the J call TRBJ1-6; D perhaps matches TRBD1 (6 bases). The CDR3 has 14 amino acids. V lost 4 bases and J lost 10, with 14 bases in between. From germline, CDR1 is ENHRY and CDR2 SYGVKD. For the CDR3, the DNA is TGTGCCATCAGTGTAGGACAGAAAGGCTCACCCCTCCACTTT. This encodes CAISVGQKGSPLHF.

The chain uses TRBV6-5 and TRBJ2-7; weak D call: TRBD2 (6 bases). The CDR3 contains 14 residues. V was shortened by 2 bases and J by 5 bases, with 13 bases between the two germline ends. Germline V gene data show CDR1 as MNHEY and CDR2 as SVGAGI. Here the CDR3 reads CASSYGLASNEQYF. Here the CDR3 DNA reads TGTGCCAGCAGTTACGGGCTAGCGAGTAACGAGCAGTACTTC.